A selection of T cell receptor beta chains follows, all from one sample in a study of beta chain features in type 1 diabetes. Sequenced by immunoSEQ multiplex PCR; TCRdb stores in-frame clones only, minus some. Here the sample spans about 150,000 clones, less than 9.5% being singletons. The sample consisted of central memory CD4+ T cells from blood. The receptors stem from a man younger than 35 in good health. The CDR3 runs from the conserved cysteine through the conserved F or W. The order of the fields is clone size, D gene, V gene, J gene, CDR3 protein, CDR3 DNA. D genes are given only for firm matches. Only part of the rows carry a size: once, few, many, or a class if the clone is expanded.

abundance: few
d_gene: .
v_gene: TRBV7-7
j_gene: TRBJ2-2
CDR3aa: CASSLGGGGTGELFF
CDR3nt: TGTGCTAGCAGCTTAGGCGGGGGCGGCACCGGGGAGCTGTTTTTT

abundance: .
d_gene: TRBD1
v_gene: TRBV6-6
j_gene: TRBJ1-5
CDR3aa: CASTTGGTSNQPQHF
CDR3nt: TGTGCCAGTACTACAGGGGGAACAAGCAATCAGCCCCAGCATTTT

abundance: .
d_gene: .
v_gene: TRBV4-2
j_gene: TRBJ2-1
CDR3aa: CASSQERYRDNEQFF
CDR3nt: TGTGCCAGCAGCCAAGAGCGCTACAGGGACAATGAGCAGTTCTTC

abundance: few
d_gene: TRBD1
v_gene: TRBV2
j_gene: TRBJ1-1
CDR3aa: CASSLDRGSEAFF
CDR3nt: TGTGCCAGCAGTTTGGACAGGGGCTCTGAAGCTTTCTTT

abundance: few
d_gene: .
v_gene: TRBV4-3
j_gene: TRBJ2-2
CDR3aa: CASSQELVHNTGELFF
CDR3nt: TGCGCCAGCAGCCAAGAGCTGGTACACAACACCGGGGAGCTGTTTTTT

abundance: few
d_gene: TRBD1
v_gene: TRBV28
j_gene: TRBJ2-3
CDR3aa: CASSPPGTGADTQYF
CDR3nt: TGTGCCAGCAGCCCGCCCGGGACAGGGGCAGATACGCAGTATTTT

abundance: .
d_gene: TRBD2
v_gene: TRBV11-2
j_gene: TRBJ2-1
CDR3aa: CASSLEAGGGINNEQFF
CDR3nt: TGTGCCAGCAGCTTAGAGGCTGGGGGGGGAATTAACAATGAGCAGTTCTTC

abundance: few
d_gene: TRBD1
v_gene: TRBV4-3
j_gene: TRBJ1-2
CDR3aa: CASSQDHVVRGQGYTF
CDR3nt: TGCGCCAGCAGCCAAGATCATGTTGTAAGGGGGCAAGGCTACACCTTC

abundance: many
d_gene: TRBD1
v_gene: TRBV19
j_gene: TRBJ2-7
CDR3aa: CASSGLTGADYEQYF
CDR3nt: TGTGCCAGTAGCGGTTTGACAGGGGCGGACTACGAGCAGTACTTC

abundance: .
d_gene: .
v_gene: TRBV28
j_gene: TRBJ1-2
CDR3aa: CASIVSSRGWSYGYTF
CDR3nt: TGTGCCAGCATCGTCAGCAGCCGGGGTTGGAGCTATGGCTACACCTTC

abundance: many
d_gene: .
v_gene: TRBV2
j_gene: TRBJ2-7
CDR3aa: CASRALAEFHYEQYF
CDR3nt: TGTGCCAGCAGGGCCTTAGCGGAATTCCACTACGAGCAGTACTTC

abundance: .
d_gene: TRBD2
v_gene: TRBV19
j_gene: TRBJ2-1
CDR3aa: CASSVRLAEAGEQFF
CDR3nt: TGTGCCAGTAGTGTTCGACTAGCGGAGGCGGGTGAGCAGTTCTTC

abundance: .
d_gene: .
v_gene: TRBV5-4
j_gene: TRBJ1-2
CDR3aa: CASSFGYRGYGYTF
CDR3nt: TGTGCCAGCAGCTTCGGATACCGAGGCTATGGCTACACCTTC